The 27 T cell receptor beta chains given below trace back to one sample, sequenced in a study of shared clonotypes between healthy human individuals. Assay used: immunoSEQ multiplex PCR; TCRdb lists only in-frame clones, some missing. The data hold 450,000 to 500,000 clones, with 79% observed a single time. The specimen sequenced was PBMCs. The receptors were gathered from a woman between 40 and 55 years old in good health. Some clones in this sample may be carry-over from other donors' samples.

This clone came up a few times. This sequence joins TRBV7-9 and TRBJ2-2; D gene uncertain. The V and J ends lost 4 bases and 1 base respectively, with 10 bases between them. CDR1 and CDR2 from the germline V gene are SEHNR and FQNEAQ (reference sequence). CDR3 length equals 15 residues. In nucleotides, the CDR3 is TGTGCCAGCAGCTCAATAGCCCAGAACACCGGGGAGCTGTTTTTT. It translates to CASSSIAQNTGELFF.

This clone came up once. This rearrangement joins TRBV6-1 to TRBJ2-2; D gene uncertain. From germline, CDR1 is MNHNS and CDR2 SASEGT. V lost 4 bases, J lost 0 bases, and 12 bases lay in between. CDR3 length: 16 amino acids. CDR3 residues: CASSVWVETNTGELFF. The CDR3 DNA reads TGTGCCAGCAGTGTGTGGGTCGAGACGAACACCGGGGAGCTGTTTTTT.

The V and J genes are TRBV28 and TRBJ2-7, with D unresolved. The CDR3 has 13 amino acids. Germline CDR1 reads MDHEN; CDR2 reads SYDVKM. V lost 4 bases and J 2 bases, leaving 9 bases between the germline ends. CDR3 amino acids: CASSSMVPYEQYF. CDR3 nucleotide sequence: TGTGCCAGCAGTTCGATGGTCCCCTACGAGCAGTACTTC.

In regard to this clone: The identical CDR3 is also encoded by other nucleotide sequences in the sample. J is TRBJ1-5 and V is TRBV7-2; D not resolved. The CDR3 sequence is 14 residues long. Trimming shortened V by 1 base and J by 4 bases, and 8 bases separated the two germline ends. Germline assignment: CDR1 SGHTA and CDR2 FQGNSA. CDR3: CASSLVVGNQPQHF. DNA for the CDR3: TGTGCCAGCAGCTTAGTGGTAGGAAATCAGCCCCAGCATTTT.

The rearrangement joins TRBV5-8 to TRBJ2-7; 7 bases map to TRBD2. Trimming took 0 bases from V and 5 from J; bases not matched to a gene: 2. This CDR3 contains 13 residues. The germline V gene has CDR1 SGHTS and CDR2 YDEGEE. CDR3 sequence reads: CASSLGLANEQYF. CDR3 nucleotides: TGTGCCAGCAGCTTGGGACTAGCCAACGAGCAGTACTTC.

The rearrangement links TRBV7-2 to TRBJ2-5; 9 bases match TRBD1. The germline V gene encodes CDR1 SGHTA and CDR2 FQGNSA. V gave up 4 bases and J gave up 5 bases; unmatched junction bases: 5. The CDR3 runs 14 residues. The CDR3 sequence is CASSSRDREETQYF. In nucleotides, the CDR3 is TGTGCCAGCAGCTCCCGGGACAGGGAGGAGACCCAGTACTTC. The variable domain in full, with the rest retrieved from reference TRBV7-2 and TRBJ2-5, is GAGVSQSPSNKVTEKGKDVELRCDPISGHTALYWYRQSLGQGLEFLIYFQGNSAPDKSGLPSDRFSAERTGGSVSTLTIQRTQQEDSAVYLCASSSRDREETQYFGPGTRLLVL.

V usage is TRBV30 and J usage is TRBJ2-1; perhaps TRBD1 as D (6 bases). Germline CDR1 reads GTSNPN; CDR2 reads SVGIG (reference sequence). The CDR3 totals 15 residues. V dropped 0 bases and J dropped 4 bases, with 13 bases sitting between them. CDR3 bases: TGTGCCTGGAGTGTACTGGGGGCGAAGTACAATGAGCAGTTCTTC. Its translation is CAWSVLGAKYNEQFF.

The V gene is TRBV19, the J gene TRBJ1-1; 9 bases align to TRBD1. V lost 6 bases, J lost 3 bases, and 5 bases stayed unmatched. Germline CDR1 LNHDA, CDR2 SQIVND (reference sequence). This CDR3 is 14 amino acids long. The CDR3 DNA reads TGTGCCAGTAGCACGGACAGGGGATACACTGAAGCTTTCTTT. This encodes CASSTDRGYTEAFF.

A few counts support this clone. The chain employs TRBV7-8 and TRBJ2-3; no definite D call. Per germline, CDR1 SGHVS and CDR2 FQNEAQ. Between the trimmed V and J ends, which lost 6 bases and 1 base, there was a span of 17 bases. The length of the CDR3 is 16 residues. CDR3 DNA: TGTGCCAGCAGTCGACATCCAGGAAGTGGCACAGATACGCAGTATTTT. It encodes CASSRHPGSGTDTQYF.

The chain carries TRBV15 and TRBJ2-7; the D gene is possibly TRBD2 (6 bases). V gave up 3 bases and J gave up 2 bases, with 8 bases separating them. The CDR3 runs to 13 residues. The germline V gene has CDR1 LNHNV and CDR2 YYDKDF (reference sequence). CDR3 region: CATSRDYAYEQYF. Here the CDR3 DNA reads TGTGCCACCAGCAGGGACTACGCCTACGAGCAGTACTTC.

This clone was picked up many times. The CDR3 sequence: CASRPDTNYGYTF. The CDR3 nucleotides are TGTGCCAGCAGACCAGACACCAACTATGGCTACACCTTC. The chain links TRBV5-4 to TRBJ1-2, with unresolved D. The CDR3 covers 13 residues. Trimming cost V 5 bases and J 2 bases, with 10 bases left between them. CDR1 is SGHNT, CDR2 YYREEE, per germline (reference sequence).

The CDR3 region is CASSLGQIRNQPQHF. The DNA of the CDR3 is TGTGCCAGCAGCTTGGGGCAAATTCGCAATCAGCCCCAGCATTTT. The V and J genes are TRBV5-6 and TRBJ1-5; D uncertain. The CDR3 extends over 15 amino acids. CDR1 and CDR2 (germline): SGHDT, YYEEEE. V shed 0 bases and J shed 2 bases, with 9 bases lying between them.

The genes are TRBV9 and TRBJ2-3, with D unresolved. Germline-derived CDR1 and CDR2 are SGDLS and YYNGEE. The germline V and J ends were trimmed by 1 base and 2 bases, with 8 bases remaining between them. The CDR3 has 14 amino acids. The CDR3 protein is CASSVTLYTDTQYF. The CDR3 DNA sequence: TGTGCCAGCAGCGTAACCCTGTACACAGATACGCAGTATTTT.

The rearrangement links TRBV6-6 to TRBJ1-2; D is uncertain. Germline CDR1 reads MNHNY; CDR2 reads SVGAGI (reference sequence). The V gene lost 0 bases and the J gene lost 2 bases, with 7 bases spanning the gap. The CDR3 has 14 residues. The CDR3 DNA follows: TGTGCCAGCAGTTACTCTCAGGCGAACTATGGCTACACCTTC. This encodes CASSYSQANYGYTF.

This clone was counted a single time. The CDR3 protein is CASSLAWLAGGGDTQYF. The CDR3 DNA reads as TGTGCCAGCAGCTTAGCTTGGCTAGCGGGAGGTGGAGATACGCAGTATTTT. The rearrangement joins TRBV7-2 to TRBJ2-3, with 11 nucleotides matching TRBD2. Germline V CDR1 and CDR2: SGHTA, FQGNSA. V was pared by 0 bases and J by 5 bases, with 7 bases of the junction left unmatched. This CDR3 comprises 17 residues.

The V call is TRBV11-3, the J call TRBJ2-1; no firm D call. Per the germline V gene, CDR1 is SGHNT and CDR2 is YENEEA. The CDR3 is 13 amino acids. Trimming removed 0 bases from V and 2 bases from J, with 2 bases in between. The chain's CDR3 is CASSLEAYNEQFF. In DNA form, the CDR3 reads TGTGCCAGCAGCTTAGAAGCCTACAATGAGCAGTTCTTC. Full variable domain (rest looked up from reference TRBV11-3 and TRBJ2-1): EAGVVQSPRYKIIEKKQPVAFWCNPISGHNTLYWYLQNLGQGPELLIRYENEEAVDDSQLPKDRFSAERLKGVDSTLKIQPAELGDSAVYLCASSLEAYNEQFFGPGTRLTVL.

This chain links TRBV5-1 with TRBJ1-2; 7 bases are shared with TRBD1. Looked up from germline, CDR1 is SGHRS and CDR2 is YFSETQ. The V gene end was trimmed by 5 bases and the J gene end by 7 bases; junction bases not matched to a gene: 17. The CDR3 contains 16 residues. The CDR3 is CASSPLGTGGGSGYTF. The CDR3 region has the DNA TGCGCCAGCAGTCCTTTAGGGACGGGAGGGGGCTCTGGCTACACCTTC.

The chain employs TRBV7-2 and TRBJ2-2; 10 bases are shared with TRBD2. Per germline, CDR1 SGHTA and CDR2 FQGNSA. The CDR3 runs 18 residues. Trimming cost V 0 bases and J 6 bases; bases outside gene matches: 10. The CDR3 coding sequence is TGTGCCAGCAGCTTAGCTCAAGGGTTAGCGGGGGGTGCCGGGGAGCTGTTTTTT. Its translation: CASSLAQGLAGGAGELFF.

The chain couples TRBV11-3 to TRBJ2-1; TRBD1 is a possible D gene (6 bases). CDR1 and CDR2 from the germline V gene are SGHNT and YENEEA. The CDR3 is 16 amino acids. V lost 5 bases to trimming and J lost 0 bases, with 14 bases between them. CDR3 in DNA: TGTGCCAGCAGCCCCCGGGACAAGAGCTCCTACAATGAGCAGTTCTTC. As protein: CASSPRDKSSYNEQFF.

J is TRBJ2-7 and V is TRBV5-6; TRBD2 agrees at 11 bases. Trimming at V came to 0 bases and at J to 2 bases, leaving 7 bases not matched to a gene. This CDR3 has 17 amino acids. Germline CDR1 SGHDT, CDR2 YYEEEE. The CDR3 spells CASSLGGTSGLPYEQYF. CDR3 DNA sequence: TGTGCCAGCAGCTTGGGTGGGACTAGCGGACTACCCTACGAGCAGTACTTC.

The chain recombines TRBV7-3 with TRBJ2-5; D gene uncertain. The CDR3 loop spans 15 amino acids. CDR1 SGHTA and CDR2 FQGTGA come from the germline V gene. The germline V and J ends were trimmed by 1 base and 2 bases, with 11 bases remaining between them. CDR3 in DNA: TGTGCCAGCAGCTTAAATGCGGCGGATCAAGAGACCCAGTACTTC. Its translation: CASSLNAADQETQYF. Drawing the rest from reference TRBV7-3 and TRBJ2-5, the complete variable domain is GAGVSQTPSNKVTEKGKYVELRCDPISGHTALYWYRQSLGQGPEFLIYFQGTGAADDSGLPNDRFFAVRPEGSVSTLKIQRTERGDSAVYLCASSLNAADQETQYFGPGTRLLVL.

The rearrangement uses TRBV28 and TRBJ2-5, with D possibly matching TRBD1 (5 bases). Per germline, CDR1 MDHEN and CDR2 SYDVKM. V gave up 3 bases and J gave up 2 bases, with 10 bases separating them. The CDR3 is 14 residues long. The CDR3 reads CASSLPGQQETQYF. In DNA, the CDR3 is TGTGCCAGCAGTTTGCCAGGGCAACAAGAGACCCAGTACTTC.

The gene calls are TRBV7-2 and TRBJ1-2, with TRBD1 as a possible D gene (5 bases). The CDR3 has 15 amino acids. The ends were cut back, 4 bases at V and 2 bases at J, with 14 bases in the middle. The germline V gene encodes CDR1 SGHTA and CDR2 FQGNSA. The CDR3 DNA is TGTGCCAGCAGCTCATCCGGGACGGACAACTATGGCTACACCTTC. The encoded protein is CASSSSGTDNYGYTF.

The rearrangement joins TRBV2 to TRBJ2-7; D tentatively reads TRBD1 or TRBD2 (6 bases each). Germline V gene sequence: CDR1 SNHLY, CDR2 FYNNEI. The CDR3 has 14 amino acids. With 8 bases removed from V and 0 bases from J, the gap between germline ends came to 14 bases. The CDR3 sequence is CASHRGPPSYEQYF. The CDR3 DNA is TGTGCCAGCCATCGGGGGCCCCCCTCCTACGAGCAGTACTTC.

The chain employs TRBV7-6 and TRBJ2-1; 8 nucleotides line up with TRBD2. The CDR3 is 17 amino acids. Germline CDR1 reads SGHVS; CDR2 reads FNYEAQ. With V trimmed by 2 bases and J by 4 bases, 10 bases remained unmatched. CDR3 nucleotides: TGTGCCAGCAGCTTAAGGTTTCGGGAGGGGATTTACAATGAGCAGTTCTTC. As protein: CASSLRFREGIYNEQFF.

The rearrangement links TRBV7-6 to TRBJ1-5; D gene unclear. This CDR3 is built from 13 residues. Between the trimmed V and J ends, which lost 0 bases and 4 bases, there was a span of 4 bases. The germline V gene has CDR1 SGHVS and CDR2 FNYEAQ. The CDR3 here is CASSLARNQPQHF. In DNA form, the CDR3 reads TGTGCCAGCAGCTTAGCCAGGAATCAGCCCCAGCATTTT.

Notes on this clone: One base away lies a much larger clone, so this may be a sequencing read error. Other DNA sequences in the same sample also yield this CDR3. This chain connects TRBV5-6 to TRBJ2-6; no clear D gene. The germline V and J ends were trimmed by 2 bases and 1 base, with 1 base remaining between them. Germline loops: CDR1 SGHDT, CDR2 YYEEEE. This CDR3 is 13 amino acids long. The CDR3 sequence is CASSFSGANVLTF. For the CDR3, the DNA is TGTGCCAGCAGCTTTTCTGGGGCCAACGTCCTGACTTTC.